The 14 T cell receptor beta chains presented below share a single source sample, sequenced in a study of T cells in Graves' hyperthyroidism and ophthalmopathy. The source material, RNA transcripts, was used to amplify TCR beta CDR3 regions. A set of HTBI primers served as the primers for a first-round RT-PCR of the TCR CDR3. TCRdb reprocessed the multiplex PCR reads with MiXCR, giving one entry per CDR3 protein. Here the sample spans around 420,000 distinct CDR3 sequences, about a sixth being singletons. The material sequenced was blood. The origin of the receptors is a woman under 30 with Graves' hyperthyroidism.

This clonotype was recorded at least ten times. The rearrangement links TRBV7-3 to TRBJ2-1; 8 bases fit TRBD1. V lost 5 bases, J lost 7 bases, and 10 bases stayed unmatched. Germline assignment: CDR1 SGHTA and CDR2 FQGTGA. This CDR3 comprises 15 residues. CDR3 DNA: TGTGCCAGCAGCCCCCCCGGGACAGGTAGGAATGAGCAGTTCTTC. This gives the protein CASSPPGTGRNEQFF.

This chain uses TRBV19 with TRBJ2-7, with D tentatively TRBD2 (6 bases). This CDR3 region has 14 residues. Germline loops: CDR1 LNHDA, CDR2 SQIVND (reference sequence). Trimming stripped 5 bases from V and 3 bases from J, with 14 bases between. CDR3 sequence: CASSETSSGYEQYF. The CDR3 DNA reads TGTGCCAGTAGTGAGACTAGTTCTGGCTACGAGCAGTACTTC. The variable domain in full, with the rest retrieved from reference TRBV19 and TRBJ2-7, is DGGITQSPKYLFRKEGQNVTLSCEQNLNHDAMYWYRQDPGQGLRLIYYSQIVNDFQKGDIAEGYSVSREKKESFPLTVTSAQKNPTAFYLCASSETSSGYEQYFGPGTRLTVT.

This CDR3 reads CASSLEWQGYEQYF. For the CDR3, the DNA is TGTGCCAGCAGTTTAGAGTGGCAGGGGTACGAGCAGTACTTC. This sequence joins TRBV28 and TRBJ2-7, with a tentative D call TRBD1 (6 bases). This CDR3 has 14 amino acids. V lost 2 bases and J lost 4, with 12 bases in between. Germline loops: CDR1 MDHEN, CDR2 SYDVKM.

This clonotype was seen many times. This chain links TRBV2 with TRBJ1-2; D is perhaps TRBD1 (6 bases). The CDR3 is 13 amino acids. With 3 bases removed from V and 6 bases from J, the gap between germline ends came to 11 bases. The germline gives CDR1 SNHLY, CDR2 FYNNEI. The CDR3 DNA follows: TGTGCCAGCAGTGACGCGGGGGGCGATGGCTACACCTTC. This gives the protein CASSDAGGDGYTF.

This clonotype has a count of ten or more. This CDR3 is CASSSRTIGNSPLHF. The CDR3 DNA reads TGTGCCAGCAGTTCTAGGACCATTGGAAATTCACCCCTCCACTTT. The V call is TRBV27, the J call TRBJ1-6; D not resolved. From germline, CDR1 is MNHEY and CDR2 SMNVEV (reference sequence). The CDR3 contains 15 residues. V was pared by 4 bases and J by 7 bases, with 14 bases between.

In this sample, this clonotype turned up many times. The chain is built from TRBV7-6 and TRBJ2-7; D gene ambiguous. The CDR3 has 14 amino acids. Germline V gene sequence: CDR1 SGHVS, CDR2 FNYEAQ. V was shortened by 5 bases and J by 0 bases, with 11 bases between the two germline ends. Written as DNA, the CDR3 is TGTGCCAGCAGCACCCACCTGGGCTCCTACGAGCAGTACTTC. It translates to CASSTHLGSYEQYF.

This clonotype was recorded many times. The chain combines TRBV7-2 with TRBJ2-7; 7 bases map to TRBD2. The CDR3 contains 15 residues. CDR1 is SGHTA and CDR2 is FQGNSA in the germline V gene. Trimming removed 1 base from V and 4 bases from J; junction bases left unmatched: 7. Here the CDR3 reads CASSLGGGERYEQYF. The CDR3 DNA reads as TGTGCCAGCAGCTTAGGGGGGGGAGAACGGTACGAGCAGTACTTC.

The rearrangement links TRBV11-2 to TRBJ1-2; 9 bases fit TRBD1. This CDR3 region has 15 residues. The ends lost 5 bases at V and 6 bases at J; junction bases unmatched: 10. CDR1 SGHAT and CDR2 FQNNGV come from the germline V gene. The CDR3 bases are TGTGCCAGCAGCGTCGGACAGGGGATGATAAATGGCTACACCTTC. Translated, it gives CASSVGQGMINGYTF.

This clonotype showed up just a few times. The V call is TRBV7-3, the J call TRBJ1-1, with 7 bases aligning to TRBD1. CDR1 SGHTA and CDR2 FQGTGA come from the germline V gene. V gave up 5 bases and J gave up 6 bases; unmatched junction bases: 3. This CDR3 comprises 12 residues. This chain's CDR3 is CASSPGTAEAFF. Here the CDR3 DNA reads TGTGCCAGCAGCCCCGGGACAGCTGAAGCTTTCTTT.

This clonotype was detected many times. V gene TRBV11-2 combines with J gene TRBJ2-5; tentatively, D is TRBD1 (5 bases). CDR3 length: 15 residues. Germline loops: CDR1 SGHAT, CDR2 FQNNGV. V was cut by 2 bases and J by 4 bases, with 14 bases left in between. DNA for the CDR3: TGTGCCAGCAGCTTATTCTCAGGGCTGGTAGAGACCCAGTACTTC. Translation: CASSLFSGLVETQYF. The whole variable domain, filled in from reference TRBV11-2 and TRBJ2-5, reads EAGVAQSPRYKIIEKRQSVAFWCNPISGHATLYWYQQILGQGPKLLIQFQNNGVVDDSQLPKDRFSAERLKGVDSTLKIQPAKLEDSAVYLCASSLFSGLVETQYFGPGTRLLVL.

This clonotype was recorded many times. V and J are TRBV2 and TRBJ2-1; D is unresolved. The germline CDR1 and CDR2 sequences are SNHLY and FYNNEI. The CDR3 extends over 17 amino acids. Trimming took 3 bases from V and 4 from J, leaving 19 bases between them. DNA of the CDR3: TGTGCCAGCAGTGACCTCATAAAAGGGAAACGTTACAATGAGCAGTTCTTC. Its translation: CASSDLIKGKRYNEQFF.

This clonotype appeared many times. The V and J genes are TRBV7-3 and TRBJ2-1, with TRBD2 matching over 11 bases. From germline, CDR1 is SGHTA and CDR2 FQGTGA. J was trimmed by 8 bases and V by 4 bases; bases with no gene match: 16. The CDR3 is made up of 18 amino acids. The CDR3 DNA is TGTGCCAGCAGCTCAGACCCACCCGGGACTAGCGGCAACTATGAGCAGTTCTTC. It codes for CASSSDPPGTSGNYEQFF.

This clonotype showed up many times. The gene calls are TRBV2 and TRBJ1-2, with no clear D. Trimming took off 4 bases at V and 8 bases at J, with 14 bases between the two ends. Germline values: CDR1 SNHLY, CDR2 FYNNEI. The CDR3 extends over 13 amino acids. The CDR3 nucleotides read TGTGCCAGCAGTGGTCCGGAGTCACCGGGCTACACCTTC. This translates into CASSGPESPGYTF.

The chain uses TRBV7-2 and TRBJ1-2; D is ambiguous. Trimming removed 10 bases from V and 5 bases from J, with 17 bases in between. The CDR3 is made up of 13 amino acids. Germline CDR1 and CDR2: SGHTA and FQGNSA. CDR3 region: CATAVGLGYGYTF. The CDR3 nucleotides read TGTGCCACCGCAGTTGGGCTAGGATATGGCTACACCTTC. Together with reference TRBV7-2 and TRBJ1-2, the CDR3 gives the full variable domain: GAGVSQSPSNKVTEKGKDVELRCDPISGHTALYWYRQSLGQGLEFLIYFQGNSAPDKSGLPSDRFSAERTGGSVSTLTIQRTQQEDSAVYLCATAVGLGYGYTFGSGTRLTVV.